A selection of T cell receptor beta chains follows, all from one sample in a study of cytomegalovirus exposure and HLA in healthy donors. Using immunoSEQ multiplex PCR, the repertoire was profiled, and TCRdb retains in-frame clones only, with some absent. The sample includes 20,000 to 30,000 clones, around 70% of them seen just once. The specimen sequenced was PBMCs. Receptors originate from a woman between 45 and 65 years old in good health and CMV-seronegative. CDR3s include the opening cysteine and the closing phenylalanine or tryptophan. The D gene is left open where the match is weak. Clone size is not always given. Where it is, it says once, few, many or a class for expanded clones.

V: TRBV2
size: once
D: .
J: TRBJ2-1
CDR3: CASNHQISMEQFF
DNA: TGTGCCAGCAACCACCAGATATCAATGGAGCAGTTCTTC

V: TRBV9
size: .
D: .
J: TRBJ1-3
CDR3: CASSVSGRVGNTIYF
DNA: TGTGCCAGCAGCGTATCGGGGAGAGTGGGAAACACCATATATTTT

V: TRBV9
size: .
D: .
J: TRBJ1-1
CDR3: CASSVSPEAFF
DNA: TGTGCCAGCAGCGTCAGTCCTGAAGCTTTCTTT

V: TRBV7-3
size: .
D: TRBD2
J: TRBJ2-7
CDR3: CASRSTGGYEQYF
DNA: TGTGCCAGCAGGTCCACGGGGGGCTACGAGCAGTACTTC

V: TRBV28
size: .
D: TRBD2
J: TRBJ2-1
CDR3: CASTTRWTSDYNEQFF
DNA: TGTGCCAGCACCACCCGATGGACTAGCGACTACAATGAGCAGTTCTTC

V: TRBV5-1
size: .
D: .
J: TRBJ2-5
CDR3: CASSWGDQETQYF
DNA: TGCGCCAGCAGCTGGGGGGACCAAGAGACCCAGTACTTC

V: TRBV7-7
size: .
D: .
J: TRBJ2-1
CDR3: CASSFGTAEYNEQFF
DNA: TGTGCTAGCAGCTTTGGGACTGCCGAATACAATGAGCAGTTCTTC

V: TRBV6-5
size: few
D: TRBD1
J: TRBJ1-1
CDR3: CASSYGDRNTEAFF
DNA: TGTGCCAGCAGTTACGGGGACAGGAACACTGAAGCTTTCTTT

V: TRBV6-1
size: .
D: .
J: TRBJ2-5
CDR3: CASSEAGGGTQYF
DNA: TGTGCCAGCAGTGAAGCGGGTGGCGGGACCCAGTACTTC

V: TRBV18
size: .
D: .
J: TRBJ1-5
CDR3: CASSPRRGDWNQPQHF
DNA: TGTGCCAGCTCACCAAGGAGAGGGGACTGGAATCAGCCCCAGCATTTT

V: TRBV7-8
size: .
D: .
J: TRBJ2-7
CDR3: CASSLGTSDAYEQYF
DNA: TGTGCCAGCAGCCTCGGGACAAGCGACGCCTACGAGCAGTACTTC

V: TRBV5-1
size: few
D: TRBD2
J: TRBJ2-1
CDR3: CASSLTSGSNEQFF
DNA: TGCGCCAGCAGCTTGACTAGCGGGAGTAATGAGCAGTTCTTC

V: TRBV6-5
size: once
D: TRBD2
J: TRBJ2-3
CDR3: CASSRRGDLADTQYF
DNA: TGTGCCAGCAGTCGTCGGGGGGACTTGGCAGATACGCAGTATTTT

V: TRBV11-2
size: .
D: .
J: TRBJ2-1
CDR3: CASKPRGGEQFF
DNA: TGTGCCAGCAAACCGCGGGGCGGAGAGCAGTTCTTC

V: TRBV5-1
size: .
D: .
J: TRBJ2-3
CDR3: CASSLTGTDTQYF
DNA: TGCGCCAGCAGCTTGACAGGTACAGATACGCAGTATTTT

V: TRBV2
size: .
D: .
J: TRBJ2-7
CDR3: CASSAHGGNSYEQYF
DNA: TGTGCCAGCAGTGCTCACGGGGGTAACTCCTACGAGCAGTACTTC

V: TRBV25-1
size: .
D: .
J: TRBJ2-2
CDR3: CASSETGTPNTGELFF
DNA: TGTGCCAGCAGTGAAACCGGGACACCGAACACCGGGGAGCTGTTTTTT

V: TRBV12-5
size: .
D: TRBD2
J: TRBJ2-5
CDR3: CASAGGGETQYF
DNA: TGTGCTAGTGCCGGGGGGGGAGAGACCCAGTACTTC

V: TRBV28
size: .
D: .
J: TRBJ2-7
CDR3: CASKEPRDYEQYF
DNA: TGTGCCAGCAAAGAGCCGAGAGACTACGAGCAGTACTTC

V: TRBV29-1
size: .
D: TRBD1
J: TRBJ2-7
CDR3: CSVDGQGAFEQYF
DNA: TGCAGCGTTGACGGGCAGGGGGCGTTCGAGCAGTACTTC

V: TRBV14
size: .
D: .
J: TRBJ1-4
CDR3: CASSQDGRRGEKLFF
DNA: TGTGCCAGCAGCCAAGACGGCCGCAGGGGTGAAAAACTGTTTTTT

V: TRBV6-5
size: .
D: .
J: TRBJ1-1
CDR3: CASRNGGNTEAFF
DNA: TGTGCCAGCAGGAACGGGGGAAACACTGAAGCTTTCTTT

V: TRBV28
size: .
D: .
J: TRBJ2-6
CDR3: CASSSSGAGANVLTF
DNA: TGTGCCAGCAGTTCATCAGGTGCTGGGGCCAACGTCCTGACTTTC

V: TRBV7-9
size: .
D: .
J: TRBJ1-1
CDR3: CASIQAVQQEGEAFF
DNA: TGTGCCAGCATCCAAGCTGTACAGCAGGAAGGTGAAGCTTTCTTT

V: TRBV6-5
size: .
D: .
J: TRBJ1-4
CDR3: CASRARQAFEKLFF
DNA: TGTGCCAGCAGAGCAAGACAGGCTTTTGAAAAACTGTTTTTT

V: TRBV6-1
size: .
D: .
J: TRBJ2-3
CDR3: CASSDIRTATSTDTQYF
DNA: TGTGCCAGCAGTGATATCCGGACAGCTACTAGCACAGATACGCAGTATTTT

V: TRBV28
size: .
D: TRBD1
J: TRBJ1-5
CDR3: CASSYLPTGGAIGNQPQHF
DNA: TGTGCCAGCAGTTACCTTCCGACAGGGGGCGCGATTGGCAATCAGCCCCAGCATTTT

V: TRBV12-5
size: .
D: .
J: TRBJ1-5
CDR3: CASGFGSKGDQPQHF
DNA: TGTGCTAGTGGTTTCGGGTCAAAAGGGGATCAGCCCCAGCATTTT

V: TRBV29-1
size: .
D: .
J: TRBJ2-3
CDR3: CSPQRSTDTQYF
DNA: TGCAGCCCTCAACGGAGCACAGATACGCAGTATTTT

V: TRBV5-1
size: .
D: .
J: TRBJ2-1
CDR3: CASSQGSEQFF
DNA: TGCGCCAGCAGCCAGGGATCTGAGCAGTTCTTC

V: TRBV6-5
size: .
D: TRBD1
J: TRBJ1-1
CDR3: CASRRPGQGKSEAFF
DNA: TGTGCCAGCAGGAGGCCGGGACAGGGAAAGTCTGAAGCTTTCTTT

V: TRBV29-1
size: .
D: TRBD1
J: TRBJ2-7
CDR3: CSVGTGGREQYF
DNA: TGCAGCGTTGGAACAGGGGGCCGGGAGCAGTACTTC

V: TRBV6-1
size: few
D: .
J: TRBJ1-4
CDR3: CASSPGEASEKLFF
DNA: TGTGCCAGCAGTCCCGGGGAGGCTAGCGAAAAACTGTTTTTT

V: TRBV2
size: .
D: TRBD1
J: TRBJ2-7
CDR3: CASSYRQGGSYEQYF
DNA: TGTGCCAGCAGTTACAGACAGGGGGGGTCCTACGAGCAGTACTTC

V: TRBV7-8
size: .
D: .
J: TRBJ1-5
CDR3: CASSLAGYQPQHF
DNA: TGTGCCAGCAGCTTAGCCGGGTATCAGCCCCAGCATTTT

V: TRBV6-5
size: .
D: .
J: TRBJ2-7
CDR3: CASSEGGSFYEQYF
DNA: TGTGCCAGCAGTGAGGGCGGATCTTTCTACGAGCAGTACTTC

V: TRBV19
size: .
D: .
J: TRBJ2-5
CDR3: CASSIVTSRETQYF
DNA: TGTGCCAGTAGTATTGTTACTAGCCGGGAGACCCAGTACTTC

V: TRBV29-1
size: .
D: .
J: TRBJ1-1
CDR3: CSVITGYTEAFF
DNA: TGCAGCGTCATCACAGGGTACACTGAAGCTTTCTTT

V: TRBV10-3
size: .
D: .
J: TRBJ1-5
CDR3: CAISGSGGGSPQHF
DNA: TGTGCCATCAGTGGGTCCGGTGGGGGGTCGCCCCAGCATTTT

V: TRBV7-2
size: medium-sized
D: .
J: TRBJ1-3
CDR3: CASSLAGPSGNTIYF
DNA: TGTGCCAGCAGCTTAGCGGGCCCTTCTGGAAACACCATATATTTT

V: TRBV19
size: .
D: .
J: TRBJ2-5
CDR3: CASSTGVQETQYF
DNA: TGTGCCAGTAGTACAGGGGTCCAAGAGACCCAGTACTTC